This T cell receptor beta chain came from a study of blood T cells in healthy people across ages. The overall study: For every two T cells, template switching captured about one barcoded beta molecule.

There are a few counts of this clonotype. As yet, its antigen is unknown. Trimming cost V 0 bases and J 2 bases, with 8 bases left between them. The germline CDR1 and CDR2 sequences are LNHDA and SQIVND (reference sequence). CDR3 length: 14 amino acids. A minimum of 7 million PBMCs was isolated per sample. Study-wide results and caveats: Total diversity from one million sequenced T cells was likely underestimated. Unsorted PBMC material precluded a definitive naive versus antigen-experienced comparison.

Alongside a J-beta primer mix, a sample-barcoded 5' primer served in a second PCR lasting 7 to 11 cycles. TCRdb re-derived calls from the 5' RACE reads in MiXCR, one entry per CDR3 protein. The sample includes 1.5 million to 2 million distinct CDR3 sequences, roughly 28% of them seen just once. The sequence was obtained from a woman between 25 and 40 years old in good health. The genes are TRBV19 and TRBJ2-7; D uncertain. The source material was blood. This chain's CDR3 is CASSIDDGTYEQYF. The CDR3 coding sequence is TGTGCCAGTAGTATAGATGATGGGACCTACGAGCAGTACTTC.